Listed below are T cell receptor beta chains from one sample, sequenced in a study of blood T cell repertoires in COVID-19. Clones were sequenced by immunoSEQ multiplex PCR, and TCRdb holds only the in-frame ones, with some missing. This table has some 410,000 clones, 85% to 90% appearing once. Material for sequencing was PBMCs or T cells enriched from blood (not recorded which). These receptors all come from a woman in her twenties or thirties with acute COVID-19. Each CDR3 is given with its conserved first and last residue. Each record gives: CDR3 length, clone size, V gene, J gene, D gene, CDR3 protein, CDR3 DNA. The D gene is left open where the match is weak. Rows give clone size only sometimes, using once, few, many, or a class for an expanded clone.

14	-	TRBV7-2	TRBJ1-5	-	CASSLGLLDQPQHF	TGTGCCAGCAGCTTGGGGCTCTTAGATCAGCCCCAGCATTTT
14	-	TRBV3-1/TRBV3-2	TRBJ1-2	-	CASTLAKGDYGYTF	TGTGCCAGCACTTTGGCAAAGGGAGACTATGGCTACACCTTC
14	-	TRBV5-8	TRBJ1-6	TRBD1	CASSLGQKGSPLHF	TGTGCCAGCAGCCTGGGACAGAAGGGTTCACCCCTCCACTTT
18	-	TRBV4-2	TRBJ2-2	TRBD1	CASSQVGGGTGGTGELFF	TGTGCCAGCAGCCAAGTTGGCGGTGGGACAGGGGGAACCGGGGAGCTGTTTTTT
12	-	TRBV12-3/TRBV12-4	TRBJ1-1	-	CASSKRGLEAFF	TGTGCCAGCAGTAAAAGGGGTCTTGAAGCTTTCTTT
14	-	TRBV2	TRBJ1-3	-	CASSDGSSGNTIYF	TGTGCCAGCAGTGATGGGTCTAGTGGAAACACCATATATTTT
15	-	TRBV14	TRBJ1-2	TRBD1	CASSPPGTGNYGYTF	TGTGCCAGCAGCCCCCCCGGGACAGGCAACTATGGCTACACCTTC
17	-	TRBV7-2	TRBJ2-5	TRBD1	CASSLALGTGKQETQYF	TGTGCCAGCAGCTTAGCCCTCGGGACAGGAAAGCAAGAGACCCAGTACTTC
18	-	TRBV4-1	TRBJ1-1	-	CASSQDSTDPLAYGEAFF	TGCGCCAGCAGCCAAGATAGTACAGACCCACTGGCTTACGGTGAAGCTTTCTTT
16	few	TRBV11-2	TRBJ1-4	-	CASSFGAKGVEEKLFF	TGTGCCAGCAGCTTTGGGGCAAAGGGGGTGGAGGAAAAACTGTTTTTT
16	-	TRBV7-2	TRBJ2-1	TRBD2	CASSLVGAGGYNEQFF	TGTGCCAGCAGCTTAGTCGGAGCGGGGGGTTACAATGAGCAGTTCTTC
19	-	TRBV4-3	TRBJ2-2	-	CASSQELLVGGLRTGELFF	TGCGCCAGCAGCCAAGAACTCCTTGTCGGGGGGCTACGAACCGGGGAGCTGTTTTTT
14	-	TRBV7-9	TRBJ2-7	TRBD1	CASSLGQAYYEQYF	TGTGCCAGCAGCTTGGGACAGGCATACTACGAGCAGTACTTC
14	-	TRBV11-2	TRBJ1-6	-	CASSLDSRNSPLHF	TGTGCCAGCAGCTTAGACTCGCGTAATTCACCCCTCCACTTT
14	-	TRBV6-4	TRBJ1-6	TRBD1	CARTPQGANSPLHF	TGTGCCAGGACCCCTCAGGGGGCAAATTCACCCCTCCACTTT
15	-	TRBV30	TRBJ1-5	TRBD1	CAWMTGGAGNQPQHF	TGTGCCTGGATGACAGGGGGCGCGGGCAATCAGCCCCAGCATTTT
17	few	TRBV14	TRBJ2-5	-	CASSQGLTRSRGETQYF	TGTGCCAGCAGCCAAGGGTTGACGAGGTCTAGAGGGGAGACCCAGTACTTC
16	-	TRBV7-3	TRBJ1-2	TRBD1	CASSLAGGPTNYGYTF	TGTGCCAGCAGCTTGGCAGGGGGCCCCACTAACTATGGCTACACCTTC
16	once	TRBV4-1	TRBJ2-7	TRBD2	CASSQRTSGGSYEQYF	TGCGCCAGCAGCCAAAGAACTAGCGGGGGCTCCTACGAGCAGTACTTC
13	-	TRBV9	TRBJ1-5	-	CASSSSVNQPQHF	TGTGCCAGCAGCTCTTCTGTTAATCAGCCCCAGCATTTT
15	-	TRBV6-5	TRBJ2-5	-	CASSQDRAGGETQYF	TGTGCCAGCAGTCAGGACAGGGCCGGGGGGGAGACCCAGTACTTC
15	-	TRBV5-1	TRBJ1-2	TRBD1	CASSLGGQGNYGYTF	TGCGCCAGCAGCTTGGGTGGACAGGGTAACTATGGCTACACCTTC
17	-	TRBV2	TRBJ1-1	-	CASSWGLKAGRERKAFF	TGTGCCAGCAGTTGGGGTTTGAAGGCAGGGAGGGAGAGGAAGGCTTTCTTT
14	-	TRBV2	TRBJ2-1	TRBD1	CASSLGQGAYEQFF	TGTGCCAGCAGTTTAGGACAGGGGGCTTATGAGCAGTTCTTC
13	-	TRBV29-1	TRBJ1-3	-	CSVMARLGNTIYF	TGCAGCGTTATGGCCCGCCTCGGAAACACCATATATTTT
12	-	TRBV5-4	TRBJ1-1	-	CASSVSRGEAFF	TGTGCCAGCAGCGTGAGTCGGGGGGAAGCTTTCTTT
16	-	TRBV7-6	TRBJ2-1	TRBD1	CASSLEEDRGVNEQFF	TGTGCCAGCAGCTTAGAGGAGGACAGGGGGGTAAATGAGCAGTTCTTC
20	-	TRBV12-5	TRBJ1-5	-	CASGLAGQQALFRSNQPQHF	TGTGCTAGTGGTTTGGCCGGACAGCAAGCCTTATTCCGTAGCAATCAGCCCCAGCATTTT
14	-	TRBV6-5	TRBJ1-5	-	CASSYVGAGQPQHF	TGTGCCAGCAGTTACGTGGGGGCAGGGCAGCCCCAGCATTTT
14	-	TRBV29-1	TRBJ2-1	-	CSVVSGGSYNEQFF	TGCAGCGTTGTTTCCGGGGGCTCCTACAATGAGCAGTTCTTC
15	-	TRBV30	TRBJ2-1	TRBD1	CAWRGQGWSYNEQFF	TGTGCCTGGAGAGGACAGGGTTGGTCCTACAATGAGCAGTTCTTC
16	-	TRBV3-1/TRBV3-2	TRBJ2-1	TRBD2	CASSQERGGATNEQFF	TGTGCCAGCAGCCAAGAACGCGGGGGGGCAACCAATGAGCAGTTCTTC
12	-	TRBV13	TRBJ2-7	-	CASSHDGYEQYF	TGTGCCAGCAGCCACGACGGGTACGAGCAGTACTTC